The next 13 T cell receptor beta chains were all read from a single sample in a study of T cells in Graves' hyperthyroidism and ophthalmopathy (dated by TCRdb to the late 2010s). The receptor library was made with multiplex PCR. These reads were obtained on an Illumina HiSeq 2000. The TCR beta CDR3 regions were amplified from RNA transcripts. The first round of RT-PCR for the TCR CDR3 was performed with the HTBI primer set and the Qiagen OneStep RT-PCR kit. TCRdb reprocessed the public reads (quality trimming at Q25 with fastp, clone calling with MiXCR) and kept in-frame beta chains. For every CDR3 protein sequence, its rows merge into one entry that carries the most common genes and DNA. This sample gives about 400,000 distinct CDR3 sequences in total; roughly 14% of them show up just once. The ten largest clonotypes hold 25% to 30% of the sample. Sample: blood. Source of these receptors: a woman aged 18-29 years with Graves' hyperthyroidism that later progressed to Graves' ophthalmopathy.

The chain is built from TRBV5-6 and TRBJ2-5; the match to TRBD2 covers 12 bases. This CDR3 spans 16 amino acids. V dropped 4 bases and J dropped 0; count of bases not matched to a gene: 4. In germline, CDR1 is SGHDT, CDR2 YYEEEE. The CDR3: CASSELAGGDQETQYF. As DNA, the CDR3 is TGTGCCAGCAGCGAGCTAGCGGGGGGGGACCAAGAGACCCAGTACTTC. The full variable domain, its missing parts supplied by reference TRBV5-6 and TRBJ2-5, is DAGVTQSPTHLIKTRGQQVTLRCSPKSGHDTVSWYQQALGQGPQFIFQYYEEEERQRGNFPDRFSGHQFPNYSSELNVNALLLGDSALYLCASSELAGGDQETQYFGPGTRLLVL.

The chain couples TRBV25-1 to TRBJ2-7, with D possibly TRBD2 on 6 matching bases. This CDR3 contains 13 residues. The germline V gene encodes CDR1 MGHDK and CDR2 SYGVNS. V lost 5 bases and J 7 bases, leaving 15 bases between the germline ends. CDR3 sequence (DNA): TGTGCCAGCAGTAACAATCAAGGGAGGGAGCAGTACTTC. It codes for CASSNNQGREQYF.

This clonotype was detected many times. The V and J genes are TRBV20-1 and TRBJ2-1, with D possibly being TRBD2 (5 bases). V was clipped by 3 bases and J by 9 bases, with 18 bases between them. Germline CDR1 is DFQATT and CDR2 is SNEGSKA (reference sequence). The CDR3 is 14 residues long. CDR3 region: CSASLTHRRSEQFF. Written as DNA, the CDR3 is TGCAGTGCTAGCCTCACGCATCGGAGGAGTGAGCAGTTCTTC.

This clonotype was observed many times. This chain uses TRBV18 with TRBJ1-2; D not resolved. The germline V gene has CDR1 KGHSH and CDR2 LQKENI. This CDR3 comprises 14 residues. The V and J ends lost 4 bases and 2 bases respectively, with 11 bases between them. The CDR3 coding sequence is TGTGCCAGCTCACTTGGACCTAAAAACTATGGCTACACCTTC. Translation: CASSLGPKNYGYTF.

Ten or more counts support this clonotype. The CDR3 loop reads CASRPNLAGGDNEQFF. The CDR3, as DNA: TGTGCCAGCAGACCTAATCTAGCGGGAGGGGACAATGAGCAGTTCTTC. The V and J genes are TRBV2 and TRBJ2-1; 12 nucleotides match TRBD2. CDR1 is SNHLY, CDR2 FYNNEI, per germline. The CDR3 runs to 16 residues. V lost 6 bases, J lost 5 bases, and 8 bases stayed unmatched.

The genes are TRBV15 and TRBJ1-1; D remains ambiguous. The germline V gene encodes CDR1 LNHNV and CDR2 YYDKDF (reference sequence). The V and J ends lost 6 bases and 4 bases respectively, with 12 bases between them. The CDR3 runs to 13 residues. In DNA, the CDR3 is TGTGCCACCAGAGGTGGGGAAAGCACTGAAGCTTTCTTT. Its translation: CATRGGESTEAFF.

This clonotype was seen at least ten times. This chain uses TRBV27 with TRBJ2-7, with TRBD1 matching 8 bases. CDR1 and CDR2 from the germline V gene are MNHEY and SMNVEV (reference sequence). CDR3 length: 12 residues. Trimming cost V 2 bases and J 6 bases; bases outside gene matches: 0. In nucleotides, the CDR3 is TGTGCCAGCAGTTTAGGACAGGGCGAGCAGTACTTC. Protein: CASSLGQGEQYF.

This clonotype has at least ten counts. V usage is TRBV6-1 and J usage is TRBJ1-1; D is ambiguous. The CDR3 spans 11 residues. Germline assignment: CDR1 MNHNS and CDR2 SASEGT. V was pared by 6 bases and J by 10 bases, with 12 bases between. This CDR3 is CASSLTEGAFF. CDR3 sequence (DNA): TGTGCCAGCAGCCTAACGGAGGGAGCTTTCTTT.

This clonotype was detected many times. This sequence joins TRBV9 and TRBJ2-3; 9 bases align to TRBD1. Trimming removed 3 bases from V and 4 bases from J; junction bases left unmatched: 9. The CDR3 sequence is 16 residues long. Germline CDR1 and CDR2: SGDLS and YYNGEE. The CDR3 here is CASSAFGTGLADTQYF. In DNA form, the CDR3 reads TGTGCCAGCAGCGCCTTCGGGACAGGGTTGGCAGATACGCAGTATTTT.

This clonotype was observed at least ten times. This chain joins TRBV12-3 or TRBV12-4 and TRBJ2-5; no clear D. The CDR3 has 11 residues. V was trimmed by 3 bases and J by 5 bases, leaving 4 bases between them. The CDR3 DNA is TGTGCCAGCAGTTTCCGGGAGACCCAGTACTTC. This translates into CASSFRETQYF.

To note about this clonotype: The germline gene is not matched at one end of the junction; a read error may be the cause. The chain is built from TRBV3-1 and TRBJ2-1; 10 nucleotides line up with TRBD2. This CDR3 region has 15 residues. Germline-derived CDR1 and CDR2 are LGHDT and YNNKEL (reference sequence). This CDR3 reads CTSSPGLAEHHEQFF. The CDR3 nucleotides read TGTACCAGCAGCCCAGGACTAGCGGAACACCATGAGCAGTTCTTC.

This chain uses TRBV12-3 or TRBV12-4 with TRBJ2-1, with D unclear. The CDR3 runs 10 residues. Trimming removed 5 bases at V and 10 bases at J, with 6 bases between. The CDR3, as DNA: TGTGCCAGCAGTGCCGGGGAGCAGTTCTTC. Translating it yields CASSAGEQFF.

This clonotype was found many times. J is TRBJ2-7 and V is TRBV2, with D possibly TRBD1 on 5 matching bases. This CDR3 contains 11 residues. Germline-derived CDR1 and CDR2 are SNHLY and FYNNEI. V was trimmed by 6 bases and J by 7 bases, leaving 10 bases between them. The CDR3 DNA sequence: TGTGCCAGCAGCAGGGCCCAAGAGCAGTACTTC. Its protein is CASSRAQEQYF.